Following are 26 T cell receptor beta chains from one sample sequenced in a study of T cells in Graves' hyperthyroidism and ophthalmopathy. The source material, RNA transcripts, was used to amplify TCR beta CDR3 regions. A set of HTBI primers served as the primers for a first-round RT-PCR of the TCR CDR3. TCRdb fed the multiplex PCR reads into MiXCR, producing one record per CDR3 protein. The profile shows about 380,000 distinct CDR3 sequences, roughly 13% of them singletons. The sequencing sample was made of blood. The receptor set was obtained from a woman aged 55-70 years with Graves' hyperthyroidism.

V is TRBV29-1 and J is TRBJ2-1; D not certain. V was trimmed by 3 bases and J by 6 bases, leaving 3 bases between them. From germline, CDR1 is SQVTM and CDR2 ANQGSEA. The CDR3 runs 10 residues. CDR3 nucleotides: TGCAGCGTTGAGTCCAATGAGCAGTTCTTC. Protein product: CSVESNEQFF.

The chain links TRBV13 to TRBJ2-7, with unresolved D. This CDR3 has 14 amino acids. Germline assignment: CDR1 PRHDT and CDR2 FYEKMQ (reference sequence). V was cut by 3 bases and J by 2 bases, with 11 bases left in between. In nucleotides, the CDR3 is TGTGCCAGCAGCTTTAGCCTAGGGACCTACGAGCAGTACTTC. Translated, it gives CASSFSLGTYEQYF.

This clonotype has at least ten counts. DNA for the CDR3: TGTGCCAGCAGTTTTCAGGGGTTCAATCAGCCCCAGCATTTT. As protein: CASSFQGFNQPQHF. The chain recombines TRBV12-3 or TRBV12-4 with TRBJ1-5; D is possibly TRBD1 (6 bases). V was shortened by 3 bases and J by 3 bases, with 9 bases between the two germline ends. CDR3 size: 14 residues.

Many counts were recorded for this clonotype. The chain joins TRBV12-3 or TRBV12-4 to TRBJ2-5; D is possibly TRBD2 (7 bases). The CDR3 extends over 15 amino acids. V shed 7 bases and J shed 0 bases, with 15 bases lying between them. Here the CDR3 reads CASTLRGPDQETQYF. The CDR3 DNA is TGTGCCAGCACCCTGCGGGGGCCAGACCAAGAGACCCAGTACTTC.

At least ten counts were recorded for this clonotype. The chain combines TRBV10-3 with TRBJ2-5; 9 bases agree with TRBD2. Trimming cost V 7 bases and J 4 bases; bases outside gene matches: 7. Germline CDR1 is ENHRY and CDR2 is SYGVKD. This CDR3 comprises 14 residues. The CDR3 spells CAIKGAGGPETQYF. The CDR3 DNA sequence: TGTGCCATCAAGGGGGCGGGAGGGCCAGAGACCCAGTACTTC.

The CDR3 protein is CASRIPSAGEGDTQYF. In nucleotides, the CDR3 is TGTGCCAGTAGGATTCCGTCAGCGGGAGAAGGAGATACGCAGTATTTT. The rearrangement joins TRBV19 to TRBJ2-3; 8 bases align to TRBD2. The V segment lost 6 bases and the J segment 5 bases; nucleotides outside the gene matches: 13. The germline gives CDR1 LNHDA, CDR2 SQIVND (reference sequence). CDR3 length: 16 residues.

This clonotype was detected many times. V gene TRBV12-3 or TRBV12-4 combines with J gene TRBJ2-1; 11 bases are a match to TRBD2. The trim removed 7 bases at V and 8 bases at J, leaving 13 bases unmatched. CDR3 length: 16 amino acids. As DNA, the CDR3 is TGTGCCAGCAATCATAAAAGACTAGCGGGAATCGATGAGCAGTTCTTC. Its translation: CASNHKRLAGIDEQFF.

This clonotype was detected ten times or more. Written as DNA, the CDR3 is TGCAGTGCTAGATCCCACCGACAGGCAACTAATGAAAAACTGTTTTTT. Amino acids: CSARSHRQATNEKLFF. The V gene is TRBV20-1, the J gene TRBJ1-4; D may be TRBD1 (6 bases). The CDR3 runs 16 residues. The germline gives CDR1 DFQATT, CDR2 SNEGSKA (reference sequence). V lost 2 bases and J 0 bases, leaving 13 bases between the germline ends.

Ten or more counts support this clonotype. V is TRBV20-1 and J is TRBJ1-1; D is unclear. The length of the CDR3 is 14 residues. Germline V gives CDR1 DFQATT, CDR2 SNEGSKA (reference sequence). Trimming removed 0 bases from V and 5 bases from J, with 13 bases in between. CDR3 amino acids: CSARDGMRPTEAFF. DNA for the CDR3: TGCAGTGCTAGAGATGGAATGAGACCTACTGAAGCTTTCTTT.

This clonotype has at least ten counts. This sequence joins TRBV5-1 and TRBJ2-3, with 8 bases aligning to TRBD1. Germline V gene data show CDR1 as SGHRS and CDR2 as YFSETQ. The CDR3 is made up of 15 amino acids. Trimming took 4 bases from V and 4 from J; bases not matched to a gene: 8. In DNA form, the CDR3 reads TGCGCCAGCAGCCCGGGACAGGAGGGGGCAGATACGCAGTATTTT. Translation gives CASSPGQEGADTQYF.

This chain uses TRBV7-3 with TRBJ2-2; 7 nucleotides match TRBD2. Per germline, CDR1 SGHTA and CDR2 FQGTGA. V lost 0 bases, J lost 5 bases, and 3 bases stayed unmatched. The CDR3 loop spans 15 amino acids. The CDR3 sequence is CASSLTGRWTGELFF. CDR3 nucleotide sequence: TGTGCCAGCAGCTTAACCGGGAGGTGGACCGGGGAGCTGTTTTTT. The full variable domain, completed using reference TRBV7-3 and TRBJ2-2, is GAGVSQTPSNKVTEKGKYVELRCDPISGHTALYWYRQSLGQGPEFLIYFQGTGAADDSGLPNDRFFAVRPEGSVSTLKIQRTERGDSAVYLCASSLTGRWTGELFFGEGSRLTVL.

This clonotype was seen repeatedly, ten times or more. The genes are TRBV12-3 or TRBV12-4 and TRBJ1-1; D gene ambiguous. V was pared by 11 bases and J by 0 bases, with 13 bases between. CDR3 length: 13 amino acids. The CDR3 spells CASTALLNTEAFF. DNA for the CDR3: TGTGCCTCGACGGCCCTTTTGAACACTGAAGCTTTCTTT.

This clonotype showed up just a few times. The J gene is TRBJ2-7, the V gene TRBV10-1; D might be TRBD2 (5 bases). CDR3 size: 14 residues. V was cut by 3 bases and J by 1 base, with 10 bases left in between. Germline-derived CDR1 and CDR2 are WNHNN and SYGVQD (reference sequence). In nucleotides, the CDR3 is TGCGCCAGCAGTGAAGATAGCGCTTCCTACGAGCAGTACTTC. This gives the protein CASSEDSASYEQYF.

The chain has TRBV20-1 and TRBJ1-1, with D perhaps matching TRBD1 (6 bases). CDR1 is DFQATT and CDR2 is SNEGSKA in the germline V gene (reference sequence). V dropped 5 bases and J dropped 1 base, with 11 bases sitting between them. The CDR3 is made up of 13 amino acids. The chain's CDR3 is CSALWTANTEAFF. The CDR3 DNA follows: TGCAGTGCTTTATGGACAGCGAACACTGAAGCTTTCTTT.

This clonotype was counted ten times or more. This chain joins TRBV20-1 and TRBJ2-1; TRBD2 agrees at 10 bases. The germline CDR1 and CDR2 sequences are DFQATT and SNEGSKA (reference sequence). The V and J ends lost 0 bases and 9 bases, in that order; junction bases with no gene match: 11. The CDR3 has 16 amino acids. The CDR3 coding sequence is TGCAGTGCTAGAGATAATAGCGGGAGGACCGACGGTGAGCAGTTCTTC. Translation: CSARDNSGRTDGEQFF.

This clonotype was seen a handful of times. Here the CDR3 reads CASSFRHLSSYEQYF. As DNA, the CDR3 is TGTGCCAGCAGTTTCCGACACCTGAGCTCCTACGAGCAGTACTTC. The genes are TRBV6-2 or TRBV6-3 and TRBJ2-7; D gene unclear. Trimming left V 4 bases short and J 0 bases short, with 13 bases between. The CDR3 has 15 amino acids. Looked up from germline, CDR1 is MNHEY and CDR2 is SVGEGT.

This chain links TRBV10-3 with TRBJ2-2; D uncertain. V lost 9 bases and J lost 4, with 9 bases in between. This CDR3 has 12 amino acids. Germline CDR1 is ENHRY and CDR2 is SYGVKD. The CDR3 here is CAIGPSTGELFF. CDR3 nucleotides: TGTGCCATAGGCCCGAGCACCGGGGAGCTGTTTTTT.

In the case of this clonotype: A much larger clone differs by one base, so this may be a read error. The chain uses TRBV20-1 and TRBJ2-3; 9 bases match TRBD2. CDR1 and CDR2 from the germline V gene are DFQATT and SNEGSKA (reference sequence). The CDR3 has 17 amino acids. Here the CDR3 DNA reads TGCAGTGATAGAGATCAGGAGCGGGAGGCCGCTGGGGATACGCAGTATTTT. It is translated as CSDRDQEREAAGDTQYF.

This clonotype was counted a few times. J is TRBJ2-7 and V is TRBV30; D perhaps matches TRBD2 (5 bases). Germline V lookup: CDR1 GTSNPN, CDR2 SVGIG (reference sequence). This CDR3 spans 14 amino acids. Trimming cost V 4 bases and J 4 bases, with 17 bases left between them. The CDR3 DNA reads as TGTGCCTGGAAGCCCCCGGGATCCCGATACGAGCAGTACTTC. It yields the protein CAWKPPGSRYEQYF.

A few counts support this clonotype. Being one base from a much bigger clone, this may be a read error. The CDR3 loop reads CARSLELVSQYEQYF. The CDR3 DNA follows: TGTGCCCGCAGCTTAGAGCTAGTTAGCCAGTACGAGCAGTACTTC. V gene TRBV7-9 combines with J gene TRBJ2-7; no definite D call. The CDR3 consists of 15 residues. CDR1 and CDR2 (germline): SEHNR, FQNEAQ (reference sequence).

About this clonotype itself: A single base separates this from a much larger clone, so it may be a read error. This chain connects TRBV19 to TRBJ2-7; 11 bases map to TRBD2. Per the germline V gene, CDR1 is LNHDA and CDR2 is SQIVND (reference sequence). There are 15 residues in the CDR3. The CDR3 DNA follows: TGTGCCAGTAGTAGCCTCGGGACTAGCGGCTACGGGCAGTACTTC. Translation gives CASSSLGTSGYGQYF.

This clonotype occurred many times. The rearrangement links TRBV12-3 or TRBV12-4 to TRBJ1-5; 8 bases map to TRBD1. The V segment lost 5 bases and the J segment 6 bases; nucleotides outside the gene matches: 9. This CDR3 is built from 15 residues. CDR3 nucleotides: TGTGCCAGCAGTGCCTCCACAGGGGGGGGTCAGCCCCAGCATTTT. Translating gives CASSASTGGGQPQHF.

This clonotype was recorded at least ten times. The chain links TRBV11-2 to TRBJ2-3, with D possibly being TRBD1 (6 bases). The germline V gene has CDR1 SGHAT and CDR2 FQNNGV. The CDR3 extends over 15 amino acids. The germline V and J ends were trimmed by 5 bases and 2 bases, with 14 bases remaining between them. CDR3 nucleotide sequence: TGTGCCAGCAGCCGTACGGGACACCCCACAGATACGCAGTATTTT. Its translation is CASSRTGHPTDTQYF.

The chain employs TRBV27 and TRBJ2-2, with a possible D match to TRBD1 (6 bases). CDR3 length equals 18 residues. The V end lost 7 bases, the J end lost 1 base, and 22 bases lay between the germline ends. Germline assignment: CDR1 MNHEY and CDR2 SMNVEV (reference sequence). DNA for the CDR3: TGTGCCAGCACCTTTTGGGGGACAACCCCCGTGAACACCGGGGAGCTGTTTTTT. This translates into CASTFWGTTPVNTGELFF.

The chain has TRBV6-6 and TRBJ2-7; D tentatively reads TRBD1 or TRBD2 (5 bases each). Trimming left V 0 bases short and J 4 bases short, with 10 bases between. The CDR3 is made up of 14 amino acids. CDR1 and CDR2 (germline): MNHNY, SVGAGI (reference sequence). The CDR3: CASSYSGTDYEQYF. The CDR3 coding sequence is TGTGCCAGCAGTTACTCGGGGACCGATTACGAGCAGTACTTC.

This clonotype has a handful of counts. This chain links TRBV6-1 with TRBJ1-6, with D tentatively TRBD1 (6 bases). The CDR3 has 13 amino acids. Trimming removed 7 bases at V and 10 bases at J, with 14 bases between. From germline, CDR1 is MNHNS and CDR2 SASEGT. The CDR3 sequence: CASKSGAYSPLHF. Written as DNA, the CDR3 is TGTGCCAGCAAGTCGGGGGCTTACTCACCCCTCCACTTT.